The rows below give T cell receptor beta chains drawn from one sample of a study of T cell repertoires in cytomegalovirus infection. Using its own MiXCR run on the reads, TCRdb lists one record per CDR3 protein. This sample carries about 310,000 distinct CDR3 sequences, just under 25% of them seen once, and the ten largest clones take 13%. No cognate antigen is known for these TCRs. This specimen was cultured PBMCs, taken from culture after CMV antigen stimulation. All receptors come from a human donor in good health (CMV status not recorded). Some clones in this sample may be carry-over from other donors' samples. Each CDR3 is given with its conserved first and last residue. A D gene is named only where the DNA matches it firmly. Part of the rows lack a size; the others show once, few, many or a class for expanded clones.

NA | TRBJ1-2 | 13 | few | TRBV20-1 | CSAHDALNGGYTF | TGCAGTGCACATGATGCCCTCAACGGTGGCTACACCTTC
TRBD1 | TRBJ2-5 | 13 | NA | TRBV20-1 | CSARRGLQETQYF | TGCAGTGCTAGAAGGGGGCTCCAAGAGACCCAGTACTTC
TRBD1 | TRBJ2-7 | 14 | few | TRBV4-1 | CASSLGLQGREQYF | TGCGCCAGCAGCCTCGGATTACAGGGGCGGGAGCAGTACTTC
NA | TRBJ1-4 | 15 | NA | TRBV19 | CASSPLGGRKEKLFF | TGTGCCAGTAGTCCCCTTGGAGGGCGGAAGGAAAAACTGTTTTTT
NA | TRBJ1-1 | 16 | NA | TRBV7-9 | CASSTTQELKNTEAFF | TGTGCCAGCAGCACAACACAGGAGCTCAAGAACACTGAAGCTTTCTTT
TRBD1 | TRBJ2-1 | 11 | NA | TRBV6-1 | CASSQDRAEFF | TGTGCCAGCAGTCAAGACAGGGCGGAGTTCTTC
NA | TRBJ1-1 | 16 | NA | TRBV18 | CASSLQDGVWSTEAFF | TGTGCCAGCTCACTACAAGACGGGGTCTGGAGCACTGAAGCTTTCTTT
TRBD2 | TRBJ2-1 | 16 | NA | TRBV7-9 | CASSLAWPSGYNEQFF | TGTGCCAGCAGCTTAGCCTGGCCTAGCGGGTACAATGAGCAGTTCTTC
NA | TRBJ2-2 | 16 | NA | TRBV7-9 | CASSSRGGANTGELFF | TGTGCCAGCAGCTCCAGGGGAGGAGCGAACACCGGGGAGCTGTTTTTT
NA | TRBJ1-4 | 13 | NA | TRBV7-2 | CASSNRGGEKLFF | TGTGCCAGCAGTAACCGGGGGGGTGAAAAACTGTTTTTT
NA | TRBJ1-2 | 14 | few | TRBV14 | CASSQDWTLYGYTF | TGTGCCAGCAGCCAAGATTGGACCCTCTATGGCTACACCTTC
TRBD2 | TRBJ2-5 | 13 | NA | TRBV20-1 | CSAISGGQETQYF | TGCAGTGCTATTAGCGGGGGTCAAGAGACCCAGTACTTC
NA | TRBJ1-1 | 18 | NA | TRBV12-3/TRBV12-4 | CASSLMVSWGPMNTEAFF | TGTGCCAGCAGTCTCATGGTGTCGTGGGGGCCGATGAACACTGAAGCTTTCTTT
NA | TRBJ2-3 | 15 | NA | TRBV11-2 | CASSFRTAGPDTQYF | TGTGCCAGCAGCTTTCGGACTGCAGGGCCAGATACGCAGTATTTT
TRBD2 | TRBJ2-7 | 15 | NA | TRBV4-1 | CASSQSSGSGYEQYF | TGCGCCAGCAGCCAATCTAGCGGGAGTGGATACGAGCAGTACTTC
TRBD2 | TRBJ2-1 | 16 | NA | TRBV6-2/TRBV6-3 | CASSYSGTSGRNEQFF | TGTGCCAGCAGTTACTCCGGGACTAGCGGGAGGAATGAGCAGTTCTTC
TRBD1 | TRBJ1-2 | 13 | few | TRBV7-3 | CASSLTDRAGYTF | TGTGCCAGCAGCTTAACGGACAGGGCGGGCTACACCTTC
TRBD2 | TRBJ2-1 | 22 | many | TRBV11-2 | CASSVQTLSEGKTSGSRNEQFF | TGTGCCAGCAGCGTCCAAACCCTTTCCGAAGGGAAGACTAGCGGGAGCAGAAATGAGCAGTTCTTC
TRBD2 | TRBJ2-7 | 15 | NA | TRBV6-6 | CASSYSGGGPGEQYF | TGTGCCAGCAGTTACTCTGGGGGAGGGCCTGGGGAGCAGTACTTC
TRBD1 | TRBJ2-6 | 17 | few | TRBV28 | CASSPGTGTTGANVLTF | TGTGCCAGCAGTCCAGGGACAGGGACTACTGGGGCCAACGTCCTGACTTTC
NA | TRBJ1-6 | 14 | few | TRBV28 | CASSARVYNSPLHF | TGTGCCAGCAGCGCAAGGGTTTATAATTCACCCCTCCACTTT
NA | TRBJ2-7 | 12 | NA | TRBV28 | CASSLGGAEQYF | TGTGCCAGCAGTTTAGGAGGGGCCGAGCAGTACTTC
NA | TRBJ1-3 | 15 | few | TRBV5-4 | CASSLVGPAGNTIYF | TGTGCCAGCAGCTTGGTAGGGCCGGCGGGAAACACCATATATTTT
NA | TRBJ2-2 | 14 | many | TRBV12-3/TRBV12-4 | CASHGGSGTGELFF | TGTGCCAGCCATGGAGGGTCTGGGACCGGGGAGCTGTTTTTT
TRBD2 | TRBJ2-4 | 21 | few | TRBV27 | CASRPQESTSGRPTDKNIQYF | TGTGCCAGCAGACCCCAAGAGTCGACTAGCGGGCGTCCCACGGACAAAAACATTCAGTACTTC
NA | TRBJ2-1 | 15 | NA | TRBV28 | CASGGLSISYNEQFF | TGTGCCAGCGGTGGACTTTCCATATCCTACAATGAGCAGTTCTTC
TRBD1 | TRBJ2-7 | 11 | NA | TRBV12-3/TRBV12-4 | CASSFGDSQYF | TGTGCCAGCAGTTTCGGGGACAGTCAGTACTTC
TRBD2 | TRBJ2-5 | 18 | few | TRBV6-5 | CASSYTPPTSGRVETQYF | TGTGCCAGCAGTTACACCCCACCGACTAGCGGGAGAGTAGAGACCCAGTACTTC
TRBD2 | TRBJ2-7 | 15 | few | TRBV7-2 | CASSFSGRATYEQYF | TGTGCCAGCAGCTTTAGCGGGAGAGCGACCTACGAGCAGTACTTC
TRBD2 | TRBJ2-3 | 14 | many | TRBV7-2 | CASSRAGEVNTQYF | TGTGCCAGCAGCAGGGCGGGGGAGGTGAATACGCAGTATTTT
NA | TRBJ2-1 | 15 | NA | TRBV6-5 | CASSYGVSSYNEQFF | TGTGCCAGCAGTTACGGGGTTAGCTCCTACAATGAGCAGTTCTTC
NA | TRBJ2-1 | 15 | few | TRBV7-2 | CASSLRQGRGNEQFF | TGTGCCAGCAGCTTGAGACAGGGGAGGGGAAATGAGCAGTTCTTC
TRBD1 | TRBJ1-1 | 16 | NA | TRBV6-2/TRBV6-3 | CASSPGTALTHTEAFF | TGTGCCAGCAGCCCAGGGACAGCACTAACCCACACTGAAGCTTTCTTT
TRBD2 | TRBJ2-4 | 15 | few | TRBV6-5 | CASSYWTSGSRVQYF | TGTGCCAGCAGTTACTGGACTAGCGGGAGTCGGGTTCAGTACTTC
NA | TRBJ2-1 | 13 | few | TRBV11-2 | CASSLSDGNEQFF | TGTGCCAGCAGCTTATCGGACGGGAATGAGCAGTTCTTC
TRBD2 | TRBJ2-3 | 18 | NA | TRBV15 | CATSRETSGSPPTDTQYF | TGTGCCACCAGCAGAGAGACTAGCGGGAGTCCTCCCACAGATACGCAGTATTTT
NA | TRBJ2-7 | 11 | NA | TRBV6-2/TRBV6-3 | CASSPTGRQYF | TGTGCCAGCAGTCCAACAGGGCGGCAGTACTTC
TRBD2 | TRBJ2-7 | 16 | few | TRBV3-1 | CASSPRGAGGNYEQYF | TGTGCCAGCAGCCCGCGGGGAGCGGGAGGAAATTACGAGCAGTACTTC
TRBD2 | TRBJ2-1 | 16 | NA | TRBV6-5 | CASSEEVAGFYNEQFF | TGTGCCAGCAGTGAAGAGGTAGCGGGATTCTACAATGAGCAGTTCTTC
TRBD1 | TRBJ1-2 | 14 | NA | TRBV9 | CASSVYDRGRGYTF | TGTGCCAGCAGCGTATATGACAGGGGGCGCGGCTACACCTTC
TRBD2 | TRBJ2-1 | 19 | few | TRBV7-2 | CASSPGLAGGQFSYNEQFF | TGTGCCAGCAGTCCTGGACTAGCGGGAGGGCAATTTTCCTACAATGAGCAGTTCTTC
TRBD2 | TRBJ2-1 | 15 | few | TRBV9 | CASSASGLAGNEQFF | TGTGCCAGCAGCGCCTCGGGACTAGCGGGGAATGAGCAGTTCTTC
NA | TRBJ1-1 | 14 | few | TRBV19 | CASSIQWLGTEAFF | TGTGCCAGTAGTATCCAGTGGTTGGGCACTGAAGCTTTCTTT
NA | TRBJ2-1 | 15 | NA | TRBV20-1 | CSASPYGGSYNEQFF | TGCAGTGCCTCCCCGTACGGGGGATCCTACAATGAGCAGTTCTTC
TRBD2 | TRBJ2-4 | 17 | many | TRBV6-2/TRBV6-3 | CASSYERLAGGGNIQYF | TGTGCCAGCAGTTACGAAAGACTAGCGGGAGGAGGGAACATTCAGTACTTC
TRBD2 | TRBJ2-1 | 19 | NA | TRBV4-3 | CASSQGGSGSLALHNEQFF | TGCGCCAGCAGCCAAGGCGGCAGCGGGAGCTTGGCGTTGCACAATGAGCAGTTCTTC
NA | TRBJ1-6 | 13 | NA | TRBV2 | CAGGGTWSSPLHF | TGTGCCGGAGGCGGGACATGGAGCTCACCCCTCCACTTT